This T cell receptor beta chain was captured by sequencing in a study of T cell repertoires in cytomegalovirus infection. Overall study: Public TCR beta signatures indicated both CMV infection and matching HLA type.

Turning to this clonotype: The antigen is unknown.

TCRdb used MiXCR to reprocess the reads, holding one entry per CDR3 protein. The sample includes 250,000 to 300,000 distinct CDR3 sequences, around 25% of them seen just once. Study outcomes and limitations: Cumulative frequency of public TCR beta families picked out carriers of CMV plus the relevant HLA. HLA-C-restricted CMV clonotypes gave the most frequent clonotype in two of eight donors.

The source is a human donor in good health (CMV status not recorded). Some clones in this sample may be carry-over from other donors' samples. Sequenced sample: PBMCs.

CDR3 nucleotide sequence: TGTGCCAGCAGTCCCACCGCGGGGGCTGGGACCTACGAGCAGTACTTC. It encodes CASSPTAGAGTYEQYF. The V call is TRBV28, the J call TRBJ2-7; D is perhaps TRBD2 (7 bases). The CDR3 runs to 16 residues. Germline V gene sequence: CDR1 MDHEN, CDR2 SYDVKM. The V end lost 5 bases, the J end lost 2 bases, and 19 bases lay between the germline ends.